This passage covers 29 T cell receptor beta chains from one sample sequenced in a study of T cell responses to AZD1222 COVID-19 vaccine. Assay: immunoSEQ multiplex PCR; the TCRdb copy retains only in-frame clones and omits some. The data show tens of thousands of clones, with 92% seen just once and roughly 3% held by the top ten. The material sequenced was peripheral blood, taken 28 days after the second AZD1222 dose. These receptors originate from an adult who received the AZD1222 COVID-19 vaccine.

The chain uses TRBV7-6 and TRBJ1-1; 8 bases fit TRBD1. The CDR3 covers 15 residues. The germline V gene encodes CDR1 SGHVS and CDR2 FNYEAQ. V shed 0 bases, J shed 4 bases, and the junction held 4 bases outside the gene matches. The CDR3 nucleotides read TGTGCCAGCAGCTTAGCAGACAGGGGAAGCACTGAAGCTTTCTTT. Translating it yields CASSLADRGSTEAFF. The whole variable domain, filled in from reference TRBV7-6 and TRBJ1-1, reads GAGVSQSPRYKVTKRGQDVALRCDPISGHVSLYWYRQALGQGPEFLTYFNYEAQQDKSGLPNDRFSAERPEGSISTLTIQRTEQRDSAMYRCASSLADRGSTEAFFGQGTRLTVV.

The rearrangement links TRBV30 to TRBJ1-1, with 8 bases matching TRBD1. J gave up 6 bases and V 5 bases, and 11 bases lay outside the gene matches. Germline assignment: CDR1 GTSNPN and CDR2 SVGIG (reference sequence). The CDR3 is 14 residues long. CDR3 amino acids: CAWRTGTGYSEAFF. CDR3 DNA: TGTGCCTGGCGTACCGGGACAGGCTATTCTGAAGCTTTCTTT.

The table lists this clone with a count of one. V is TRBV4-2 and J is TRBJ1-5, with D tentatively TRBD1 (5 bases). Trimming pared 0 bases from V and 7 bases from J, leaving 13 bases between. The CDR3 is made up of 15 amino acids. From germline, CDR1 is LGHNA and CDR2 YNFKEQ. CDR3 in DNA: TGTGCCAGCAGCCAAGACGGGGGAGCGGGACAGCCCCAGCATTTT. The encoded protein is CASSQDGGAGQPQHF.

The CDR3 is CASSPMVQGVRNTIYF. Here the CDR3 DNA reads TGTGCCAGCTCACCAATGGTTCAGGGGGTACGAAACACCATATATTTT. The V and J genes are TRBV18 and TRBJ1-3; 7 bases agree with TRBD1. The germline V gene encodes CDR1 KGHSH and CDR2 LQKENI. V dropped 2 bases and J dropped 5; count of bases not matched to a gene: 9. This CDR3 is built from 16 residues.

The V and J genes are TRBV7-6 and TRBJ1-4; D uncertain. There are 14 residues in the CDR3. The V and J ends lost 1 base and 7 bases respectively, with 10 bases between them. Germline CDR1 is SGHVS and CDR2 is FNYEAQ. The CDR3 DNA reads as TGTGCCAGCAGCTTAGAATATTCAAGTGAAAAACTGTTTTTT. Translation: CASSLEYSSEKLFF.

The chain recombines TRBV13 with TRBJ2-3; no reliable D call. The germline gives CDR1 PRHDT, CDR2 FYEKMQ (reference sequence). Trimming cost V 5 bases and J 1 base, with 7 bases left between them. The CDR3 sequence is 13 residues long. As DNA, the CDR3 is TGTGCCAGCAGCCCCGGACGCACAGATACGCAGTATTTT. Amino acid sequence: CASSPGRTDTQYF.

This chain connects TRBV19 to TRBJ1-1; D is uncertain. V lost 1 base, J lost 0 bases, and 9 bases lay in between. Germline V gene data show CDR1 as LNHDA and CDR2 as SQIVND (reference sequence). The CDR3 length is 15 residues. CDR3 DNA: TGTGCCAGTAGTATAGCAGACGGAGTGAACACTGAAGCTTTCTTT. It specifies CASSIADGVNTEAFF.

This clone was found a few times. The chain recombines TRBV3-1 (or the pseudogene TRBV3-2) with TRBJ1-1, with unresolved D. Germline V gene data show CDR1 as LGHDT and CDR2 as YNNKEL (reference sequence). The length of the CDR3 is 15 residues. The ends were cut back, 4 bases at V and 1 base at J, with 13 bases in the middle. The CDR3 DNA follows: TGTGCCAGCAGCCTTTGGGCCAACTGGAACACTGAAGCTTTCTTT. This sequence encodes CASSLWANWNTEAFF.

The V and J genes are TRBV13 and TRBJ1-4; TRBD1 is a possible D gene (6 bases). Germline V gene data show CDR1 as PRHDT and CDR2 as FYEKMQ (reference sequence). This CDR3 has 14 amino acids. Trimming left V 0 bases short and J 7 bases short, with 9 bases between. CDR3 loop: CASSLGGAGEKLFF. The CDR3, as DNA: TGTGCCAGCAGCTTAGGGGGGGCTGGTGAAAAACTGTTTTTT.

The chain joins TRBV4-1 to TRBJ2-7; 9 nucleotides align to TRBD1. J was trimmed by 5 bases and V by 1 base; bases with no gene match: 6. Germline CDR1 reads MGHRA; CDR2 reads YSYEKL. The CDR3 length is 15 residues. CDR3 sequence: CASSQVGTGFDEQYF. The CDR3 DNA reads TGCGCCAGCAGCCAAGTGGGGACAGGGTTCGACGAGCAGTACTTC.

This clone was seen only once. The rearrangement uses TRBV7-9 and TRBJ2-1; 7 nucleotides align to TRBD1. Germline CDR1 SEHNR, CDR2 FQNEAQ (reference sequence). V was clipped by 3 bases and J by 5 bases; unmatched bases: 16. This CDR3 region has 18 residues. For the CDR3, the DNA is TGTGCCAGCAGCTTGGTTCTGGAGGACAGGCGGAAGGACAATGAGCAGTTCTTC. Translated, it gives CASSLVLEDRRKDNEQFF.

This chain links TRBV2 with TRBJ1-5; 7 bases align to TRBD1. Losses at the gene ends were 5 bases for V and 0 bases for J; bases not matched to a gene: 4. This CDR3 spans 15 amino acids. Germline V CDR1 and CDR2: SNHLY, FYNNEI. The CDR3: CASSRQGYSNQPQHF. The CDR3 nucleotides read TGTGCCAGCAGTCGACAGGGATATAGCAATCAGCCCCAGCATTTT.

The V call is TRBV12-5, the J call TRBJ2-1, with 8 bases lining up with TRBD1. CDR3 length: 15 residues. The germline V gene encodes CDR1 LGHNT and CDR2 FRNRAP. With V trimmed by 6 bases and J by 2 bases, 6 bases remained unmatched. CDR3 protein: CASGRQGQTYNEQFF. The CDR3 region has the DNA TGTGCTAGTGGCCGACAGGGGCAAACCTACAATGAGCAGTTCTTC.

The chain carries TRBV28 and TRBJ2-5; TRBD2 matches at 7 bases. The germline gives CDR1 MDHEN, CDR2 SYDVKM. Trimming at V came to 5 bases and at J to 4 bases, leaving 4 bases not matched to a gene. The CDR3 contains 13 residues. The CDR3: CASSTSVGETQYF. In nucleotides, the CDR3 is TGTGCCAGCAGTACTAGCGTGGGAGAGACCCAGTACTTC.

The chain uses TRBV20-1 and TRBJ1-4; no firm D call. V was shortened by 3 bases and J by 4 bases, with 6 bases between the two germline ends. CDR3 length: 12 residues. In germline, CDR1 is DFQATT, CDR2 SNEGSKA (reference sequence). CDR3 residues: CSASYRNEKLFF. The DNA for the CDR3 is TGCAGTGCTAGTTACCGTAATGAAAAACTGTTTTTT.

Here the CDR3 DNA reads TGTGCCAGCAGCCAACGAGGGGGCGGTGAAAAACTGTTTTTT. It yields the protein CASSQRGGGEKLFF. This chain links TRBV3-1 (or the pseudogene TRBV3-2) with TRBJ1-4, with 7 bases fitting TRBD1. Germline lookup yields CDR1 LGHDT and CDR2 YNNKEL (reference sequence). Trimming took 2 bases from V and 7 from J; bases not matched to a gene: 4. This CDR3 contains 14 residues.

Here the CDR3 DNA reads TGTGCCAGCTTATGGGGAGGGGGGTTTTCCTACGAGCAGTACTTC. Protein: CASLWGGGFSYEQYF. J is TRBJ2-7 and V is TRBV28; possible D gene TRBD2, 7 bases. Germline CDR1 reads MDHEN; CDR2 reads SYDVKM. Trimming cost V 8 bases and J 1 base, with 18 bases left between them. The CDR3 contains 15 residues.

The chain recombines TRBV12-5 with TRBJ2-7, with D unclear. V lost 1 base to trimming and J lost 6 bases, with 13 bases between them. CDR3 length: 14 amino acids. Germline loops: CDR1 LGHNT, CDR2 FRNRAP. Here the CDR3 reads CASGLGAITGEQYF. The CDR3 nucleotides read TGTGCTAGTGGTTTGGGTGCCATCACGGGCGAGCAGTACTTC.

This chain uses TRBV20-1 with TRBJ1-6; 7 bases align to TRBD1. The CDR3 has 11 amino acids. With V trimmed by 6 bases and J by 7 bases, 0 bases remained unmatched. Germline V gene lookup returns CDR1 DFQATT and CDR2 SNEGSKA (reference sequence). As DNA, the CDR3 is TGCAGTGCAGGGGGCAATTCACCCCTCCACTTT. Its protein is CSAGGNSPLHF.

The chain has TRBV4-2 and TRBJ2-7; TRBD1 matches at 8 bases. CDR3 length: 14 residues. Germline V gene data show CDR1 as LGHNA and CDR2 as YNFKEQ. The ends lost 0 bases at V and 6 bases at J; junction bases unmatched: 4. Here the CDR3 reads CASSQDDRGLEQYF. CDR3 bases: TGTGCCAGCAGCCAAGATGACAGGGGACTCGAGCAGTACTTC.

This rearrangement joins TRBV5-1 to TRBJ1-2; D is unresolved. In germline, CDR1 is SGHRS, CDR2 YFSETQ. Trimming pared 2 bases from V and 4 bases from J, leaving 9 bases between. The length of the CDR3 is 13 residues. CDR3 in amino acids: CASSLSPAYGYTF. The CDR3 DNA reads as TGCGCCAGCAGCTTATCCCCCGCCTATGGCTACACCTTC. Full variable domain (rest looked up from reference TRBV5-1 and TRBJ1-2): KAGVTQTPRYLIKTRGQQVTLSCSPISGHRSVSWYQQTPGQGLQFLFEYFSETQRNKGNFPGRFSGRQFSNSRSEMNVSTLELGDSALYLCASSLSPAYGYTFGSGTRLTVV.

The V and J genes are TRBV20-1 and TRBJ1-2; no clear D. V lost 3 bases and J 0 bases, leaving 20 bases between the germline ends. CDR1 DFQATT and CDR2 SNEGSKA come from the germline V gene (reference sequence). The CDR3 loop spans 17 amino acids. The CDR3 nucleotides are TGCAGTGCTAGTAGGACTTGGGGAATTGGGACTAACTATGGCTACACCTTC. Translated, it gives CSASRTWGIGTNYGYTF.

The J gene is TRBJ1-1, the V gene TRBV4-1; D gene ambiguous. CDR1 and CDR2 from the germline V gene are MGHRA and YSYEKL. Deletions cut 6 bases from V and 3 bases from J, with 14 bases between. This CDR3 has 14 amino acids. The CDR3 bases are TGCGCCAGCAGGCGGACCGGCTTGGACACTGAAGCTTTCTTT. It specifies CASRRTGLDTEAFF.

This chain joins TRBV5-8 and TRBJ2-7; D is unclear. Looked up from germline, CDR1 is SGHTS and CDR2 is YDEGEE. The CDR3 has 14 residues. Trimming stripped 0 bases from V and 2 bases from J, with 9 bases between. This CDR3 is CASSLVGYTYEQYF. The CDR3 DNA reads as TGTGCCAGCAGCTTGGTAGGTTATACCTACGAGCAGTACTTC.

This clone was counted between two and nine times. V gene TRBV6-5 combines with J gene TRBJ1-1; D is undetermined. V was pared by 5 bases and J by 0 bases, with 10 bases between. The length of the CDR3 is 14 residues. CDR1 is MNHEY and CDR2 is SVGAGI in the germline V gene. The CDR3 DNA sequence: TGTGCCAGCAGTCCCCCCCAGCTGAACACTGAAGCTTTCTTT. Translation gives CASSPPQLNTEAFF.

The sample holds a few counts of this clone. This chain links TRBV7-9 with TRBJ1-3, with D hard to call. The V gene lost 4 bases and the J gene lost 2 bases, with 9 bases spanning the gap. The CDR3 is made up of 14 amino acids. CDR1 is SEHNR and CDR2 is FQNEAQ in the germline V gene (reference sequence). The CDR3 nucleotides read TGTGCCAGCAGCTCATGGACGGCTGGAAACACCATATATTTT. Protein: CASSSWTAGNTIYF.

This chain uses TRBV19 with TRBJ1-2; perhaps TRBD1 as D (6 bases). Germline CDR1 is LNHDA and CDR2 is SQIVND (reference sequence). This CDR3 spans 17 amino acids. Trimming stripped 3 bases from V and 2 bases from J, with 19 bases between. CDR3 residues: CASSIPYLGQGNYGYTF. CDR3 bases: TGTGCCAGTAGTATCCCGTACCTGGGGCAGGGGAACTATGGCTACACCTTC.

The J gene is TRBJ1-1, the V gene TRBV28; TRBD1 might be the D (5 bases). The CDR3 is 14 residues long. V lost 6 bases and J 4 bases, leaving 15 bases between the germline ends. Germline loops: CDR1 MDHEN, CDR2 SYDVKM. The CDR3 sequence: CASSPRATGTEAFF. The CDR3 coding sequence is TGTGCCAGCAGCCCACGAGCCACAGGCACTGAAGCTTTCTTT.

V and J are TRBV4-2 and TRBJ2-7; 8 bases map to TRBD1. Trimming cost V 4 bases and J 3 bases; bases outside gene matches: 5. The CDR3 length is 14 residues. Germline V gene sequence: CDR1 LGHNA, CDR2 YNFKEQ. DNA of the CDR3: TGTGCCAGCAGCCGAGACGACAGGGGCTACGAGCAGTACTTC. Encoded protein: CASSRDDRGYEQYF.